These 15 T cell receptor beta chains share one sample of origin, sequenced in a study of Ad26.COV2.S vaccination and SARS-CoV-2 variants. Treatment given: roughly 18 received Ad26.COV2.S at low or high dose, single or two shots; about 5 received placebo; per-sample allocation not given. Sampling was performed 63 days after the first vaccine or placebo injection. Using immunoSEQ multiplex PCR, the repertoire was profiled, and TCRdb retains in-frame clones only, with some absent. Among about 350,000 clones listed, about 87% were seen once. The sample here was peripheral blood, taken in a trial of Ad26.COV2.S vaccine versus placebo. These receptors all stem from a person between 18 and 65 years old who received the Ad26.COV2.S COVID-19 vaccine or a placebo.

The rearrangement uses TRBV6-5 and TRBJ2-3; D perhaps matches TRBD2 (6 bases). The V and J ends lost 6 bases and 2 bases respectively, with 12 bases between them. The CDR3 consists of 14 residues. Germline CDR1 MNHEY, CDR2 SVGAGI. CDR3 region: CASSAGLPTDTQYF. The CDR3 nucleotides are TGTGCCAGCAGCGCGGGACTTCCCACAGATACGCAGTATTTT.

The chain couples TRBV5-1 to TRBJ2-1, with D unclear. This CDR3 contains 14 residues. The V gene lost 0 bases and the J gene lost 6 bases, with 10 bases spanning the gap. Germline assignment: CDR1 SGHRS and CDR2 YFSETQ. This CDR3 reads CASSLGNSPNEQFF. Here the CDR3 DNA reads TGCGCCAGCAGCTTGGGAAACAGTCCCAATGAGCAGTTCTTC.

The gene calls are TRBV5-1 and TRBJ2-7; D uncertain. The CDR3 extends over 14 amino acids. CDR1 SGHRS and CDR2 YFSETQ come from the germline V gene. Trimming shortened V by 0 bases and J by 3 bases, and 10 bases separated the two germline ends. CDR3 nucleotides: TGCGCCAGCAGCTTGGACCTGGTATACTACGAGCAGTACTTC. This gives the protein CASSLDLVYYEQYF.

With regard to this clone: Other DNA variants within this sample encode the same CDR3. The chain recombines TRBV18 with TRBJ2-5; D is unclear. Looked up from germline, CDR1 is KGHSH and CDR2 is LQKENI. Trimming took off 3 bases at V and 1 base at J, with 0 bases between the two ends. CDR3 length: 11 residues. CDR3 sequence reads: CASSPQETQYF. CDR3 bases: TGTGCCAGCTCACCCCAAGAGACCCAGTACTTC. Full variable domain (rest looked up from reference TRBV18 and TRBJ2-5): NAGVMQNPRHLVRRRGQEARLRCSPMKGHSHVYWYRQLPEEGLKFMVYLQKENIIDESGMPKERFSAEFPKEGPSILRIQQVVRGDSAAYFCASSPQETQYFGPGTRLLVL.

This clone was recorded once. This chain joins TRBV28 and TRBJ1-1; D is perhaps TRBD1 (5 bases). Trimming removed 1 base from V and 3 bases from J, with 15 bases in between. Germline-derived CDR1 and CDR2 are MDHEN and SYDVKM. This CDR3 has 16 residues. The CDR3 nucleotides are TGTGCCAGCAGTTTATTAGGGGACCAAGGGTACACTGAAGCTTTCTTT. Amino acids: CASSLLGDQGYTEAFF.

Worth noting for this clone: This same CDR3 is encoded by further DNA sequences in the sample. This chain uses TRBV5-4 with TRBJ2-5; 8 bases agree with TRBD1. CDR3 size: 14 residues. V was clipped by 3 bases and J by 1 base; unmatched bases: 2. Per germline, CDR1 SGHNT and CDR2 YYREEE (reference sequence). In nucleotides, the CDR3 is TGTGCCAGCAGCTCAGGACAGGGCCAAGAGACCCAGTACTTC. As protein: CASSSGQGQETQYF.

The chain is built from TRBV5-6 and TRBJ2-1; D call uncertain. In germline, CDR1 is SGHDT, CDR2 YYEEEE. V was pared by 0 bases and J by 7 bases, with 8 bases between. CDR3 length: 13 residues. The chain's CDR3 is CASSLALPNEQFF. The CDR3 DNA is TGTGCCAGCAGCTTGGCCCTCCCTAATGAGCAGTTCTTC. Together with reference TRBV5-6 and TRBJ2-1, the CDR3 gives the full variable domain: DAGVTQSPTHLIKTRGQQVTLRCSPKSGHDTVSWYQQALGQGPQFIFQYYEEEERQRGNFPDRFSGHQFPNYSSELNVNALLLGDSALYLCASSLALPNEQFFGPGTRLTVL.

The J gene is TRBJ1-1, the V gene TRBV2, with unresolved D. Germline lookup yields CDR1 SNHLY and CDR2 FYNNEI. CDR3 length equals 14 residues. Trimming stripped 3 bases from V and 0 bases from J, with 8 bases between. The CDR3 sequence: CASSERSMNTEAFF. The CDR3 bases are TGTGCCAGCAGTGAGCGGTCCATGAACACTGAAGCTTTCTTT.

The CDR3 DNA sequence: TGTGCCAGCAGCTCGGGATCCGGGGGGATAATATCTAACTATGGCTACACCTTC. It translates to CASSSGSGGIISNYGYTF. The V gene is TRBV7-2, the J gene TRBJ1-2; possibly TRBD1 for D (5 bases). Per the germline V gene, CDR1 is SGHTA and CDR2 is FQGNSA. The V end lost 4 bases, the J end lost 0 bases, and 21 bases lay between the germline ends. This CDR3 spans 18 amino acids. The full variable domain, completed using reference TRBV7-2 and TRBJ1-2, is GAGVSQSPSNKVTEKGKDVELRCDPISGHTALYWYRQSLGQGLEFLIYFQGNSAPDKSGLPSDRFSAERTGGSVSTLTIQRTQQEDSAVYLCASSSGSGGIISNYGYTFGSGTRLTVV.

This clone was seen repeatedly, ten times or more. This rearrangement joins TRBV5-1 to TRBJ2-3; TRBD1 might be the D (6 bases). Germline V gene lookup returns CDR1 SGHRS and CDR2 YFSETQ. The CDR3 is 15 amino acids. V was shortened by 2 bases and J by 0 bases, with 10 bases between the two germline ends. The CDR3 spells CASSLPGHSTDTQYF. The DNA for the CDR3 is TGCGCCAGCAGCTTACCGGGACACAGCACAGATACGCAGTATTTT.

This clone occurred a few times. The gene calls are TRBV7-8 and TRBJ2-6; TRBD1 might be the D (6 bases). This CDR3 comprises 16 residues. V was clipped by 4 bases and J by 2 bases, with 12 bases between them. Germline CDR1 SGHVS, CDR2 FQNEAQ. The DNA of the CDR3 is TGTGCCAGCAGCTCTGGCAGGGGTCCTGGGGCCAACGTCCTGACTTTC. Protein product: CASSSGRGPGANVLTF.

The V gene is TRBV11-3, the J gene TRBJ1-1; possible D gene TRBD1, 5 bases. Germline CDR1 is SGHNT and CDR2 is YENEEA. Trimming took off 5 bases at V and 3 bases at J, with 13 bases between the two ends. The CDR3 runs 14 residues. This CDR3 reads CASSPGALDTEAFF. Written as DNA, the CDR3 is TGTGCCAGCAGCCCCGGGGCATTAGACACTGAAGCTTTCTTT.

The CDR3 nucleotides are TGTGCCAGCAGTTTCAGGGTAAACTATGGCTACACCTTC. It is translated as CASSFRVNYGYTF. This sequence joins TRBV12-3 or TRBV12-4 and TRBJ1-2; maybe TRBD1 (5 bases). Trimming took off 3 bases at V and 2 bases at J, with 7 bases between the two ends. The CDR3 covers 13 residues.

V usage is TRBV18 and J usage is TRBJ2-1, with 10 bases aligning to TRBD1. This CDR3 contains 16 residues. The junction had 5 bases not matched to a gene; V was cut back by 3 bases and J by 3 bases. Per germline, CDR1 KGHSH and CDR2 LQKENI. CDR3 sequence reads: CASSPARTGGYNEQFF. The DNA for the CDR3 is TGTGCCAGCTCACCCGCCCGGACAGGGGGCTACAATGAGCAGTTCTTC.

The count of this clone is one. This chain joins TRBV11-3 and TRBJ2-1, with a tentative D call TRBD1 (6 bases). V lost 5 bases and J 5 bases, leaving 10 bases between the germline ends. Per the germline V gene, CDR1 is SGHNT and CDR2 is YENEEA. CDR3 size: 13 residues. The CDR3 here is CASSLNRDNEQFF. The CDR3 DNA reads as TGTGCCAGCAGCCTCAACAGGGACAATGAGCAGTTCTTC. Full variable domain (rest looked up from reference TRBV11-3 and TRBJ2-1): EAGVVQSPRYKIIEKKQPVAFWCNPISGHNTLYWYLQNLGQGPELLIRYENEEAVDDSQLPKDRFSAERLKGVDSTLKIQPAELGDSAVYLCASSLNRDNEQFFGPGTRLTVL.